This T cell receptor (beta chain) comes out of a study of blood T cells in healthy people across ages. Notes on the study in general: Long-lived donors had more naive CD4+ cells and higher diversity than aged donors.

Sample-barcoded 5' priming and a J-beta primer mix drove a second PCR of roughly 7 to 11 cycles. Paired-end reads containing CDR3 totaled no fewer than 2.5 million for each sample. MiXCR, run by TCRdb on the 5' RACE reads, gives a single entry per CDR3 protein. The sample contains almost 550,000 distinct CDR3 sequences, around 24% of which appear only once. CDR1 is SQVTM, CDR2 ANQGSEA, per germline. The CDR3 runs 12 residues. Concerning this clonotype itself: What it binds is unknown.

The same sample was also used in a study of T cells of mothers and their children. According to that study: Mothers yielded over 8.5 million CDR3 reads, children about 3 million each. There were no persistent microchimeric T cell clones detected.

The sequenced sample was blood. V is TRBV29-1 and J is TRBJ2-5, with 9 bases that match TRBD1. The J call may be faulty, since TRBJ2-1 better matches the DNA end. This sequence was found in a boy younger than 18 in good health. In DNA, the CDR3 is TGCAGCCCGACAGGGGGATCTAATGAGCAGTTCTTC. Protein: CSPTGGSNEQFF.